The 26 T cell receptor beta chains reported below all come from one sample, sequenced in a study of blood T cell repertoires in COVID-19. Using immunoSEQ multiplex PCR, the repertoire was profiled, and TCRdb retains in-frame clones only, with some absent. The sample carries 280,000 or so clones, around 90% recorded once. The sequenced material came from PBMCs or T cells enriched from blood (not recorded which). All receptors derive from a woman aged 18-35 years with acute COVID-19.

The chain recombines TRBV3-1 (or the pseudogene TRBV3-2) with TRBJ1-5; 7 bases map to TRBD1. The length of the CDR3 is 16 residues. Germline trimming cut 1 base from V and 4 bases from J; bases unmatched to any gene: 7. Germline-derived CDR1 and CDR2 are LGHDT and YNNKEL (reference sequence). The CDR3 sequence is CASSQADRVGNQPQHF. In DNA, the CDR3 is TGTGCCAGCAGCCAAGCAGACAGGGTGGGGAATCAGCCCCAGCATTTT.

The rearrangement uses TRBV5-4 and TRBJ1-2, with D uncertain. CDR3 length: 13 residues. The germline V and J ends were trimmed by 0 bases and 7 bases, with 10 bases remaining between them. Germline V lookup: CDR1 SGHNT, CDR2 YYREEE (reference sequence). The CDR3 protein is CASSLGGNVGYTF. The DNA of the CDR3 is TGTGCCAGCAGCTTGGGAGGGAATGTTGGCTACACCTTC.

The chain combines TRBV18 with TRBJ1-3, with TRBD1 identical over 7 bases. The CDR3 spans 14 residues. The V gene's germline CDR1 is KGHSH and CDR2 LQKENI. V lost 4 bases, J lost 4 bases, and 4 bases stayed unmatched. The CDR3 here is CASSQGAAGNTIYF. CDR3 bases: TGTGCCAGCTCACAGGGGGCTGCGGGAAACACCATATATTTT.

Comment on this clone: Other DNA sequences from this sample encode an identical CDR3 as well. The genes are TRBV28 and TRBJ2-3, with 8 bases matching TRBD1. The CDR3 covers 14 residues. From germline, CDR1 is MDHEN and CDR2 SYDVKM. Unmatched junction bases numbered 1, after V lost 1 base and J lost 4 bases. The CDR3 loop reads CASSLSGGPDTQYF. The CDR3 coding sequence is TGTGCCAGCAGTTTATCAGGGGGCCCAGATACGCAGTATTTT.

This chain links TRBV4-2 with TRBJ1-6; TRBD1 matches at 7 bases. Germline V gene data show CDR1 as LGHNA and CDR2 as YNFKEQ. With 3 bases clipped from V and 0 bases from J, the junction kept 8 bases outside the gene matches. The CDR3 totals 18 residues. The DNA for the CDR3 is TGTGCCAGCAGCCAGGAGGGACAGTCGACCTCCTATAATTCACCCCTCCACTTT. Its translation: CASSQEGQSTSYNSPLHF.

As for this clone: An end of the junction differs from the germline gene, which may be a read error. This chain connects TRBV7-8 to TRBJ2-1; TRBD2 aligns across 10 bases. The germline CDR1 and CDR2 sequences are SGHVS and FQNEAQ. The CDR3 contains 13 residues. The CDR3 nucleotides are TGTGCCAGCACCTTAGCGGGAGGAAGTGAGCAGTTCTTC. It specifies CASTLAGGSEQFF. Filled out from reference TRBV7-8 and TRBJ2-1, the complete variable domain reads GAGVSQSPRYKVAKRGQDVALRCDPISGHVSLFWYQQALGQGPEFLTYFQNEAQLDKSGLPSDRFFAERPEGSVSTLKIQRTQQEDSAVYLCASTLAGGSEQFFGPGTRLTVL.

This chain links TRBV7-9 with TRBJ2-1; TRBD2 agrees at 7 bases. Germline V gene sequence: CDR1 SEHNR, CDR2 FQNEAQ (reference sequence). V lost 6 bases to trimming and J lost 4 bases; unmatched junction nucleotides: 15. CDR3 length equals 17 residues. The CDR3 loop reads CASRGGISPLTYNEQFF. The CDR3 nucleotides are TGTGCCAGCAGGGGGGGGATTTCCCCTCTAACTTACAATGAGCAGTTCTTC.

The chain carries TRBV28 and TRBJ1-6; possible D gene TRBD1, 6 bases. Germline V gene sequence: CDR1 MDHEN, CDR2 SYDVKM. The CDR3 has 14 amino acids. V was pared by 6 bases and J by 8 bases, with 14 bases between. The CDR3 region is CASSQGFRDSPLHF. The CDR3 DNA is TGTGCCAGCAGCCAGGGGTTCAGGGATTCACCCCTCCACTTT.

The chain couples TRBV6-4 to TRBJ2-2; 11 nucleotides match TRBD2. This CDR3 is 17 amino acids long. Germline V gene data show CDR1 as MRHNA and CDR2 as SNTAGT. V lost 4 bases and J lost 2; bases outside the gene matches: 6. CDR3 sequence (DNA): TGTGCCAGCAGTGGATCGACTAGCGGGACAAACACCGGGGAGCTGTTTTTT. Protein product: CASSGSTSGTNTGELFF.

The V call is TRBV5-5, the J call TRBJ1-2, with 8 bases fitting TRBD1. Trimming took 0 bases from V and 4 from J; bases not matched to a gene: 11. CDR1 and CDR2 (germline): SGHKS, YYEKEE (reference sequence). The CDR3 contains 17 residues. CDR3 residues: CASSLVAGGLDFYGYTF. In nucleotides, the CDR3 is TGTGCCAGCAGCTTGGTGGCAGGGGGCTTAGACTTCTATGGCTACACCTTC. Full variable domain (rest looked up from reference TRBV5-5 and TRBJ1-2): DAGVTQSPTHLIKTRGQQVTLRCSPISGHKSVSWYQQVLGQGPQFIFQYYEKEERGRGNFPDRFSARQFPNYSSELNVNALLLGDSALYLCASSLVAGGLDFYGYTFGSGTRLTVV.

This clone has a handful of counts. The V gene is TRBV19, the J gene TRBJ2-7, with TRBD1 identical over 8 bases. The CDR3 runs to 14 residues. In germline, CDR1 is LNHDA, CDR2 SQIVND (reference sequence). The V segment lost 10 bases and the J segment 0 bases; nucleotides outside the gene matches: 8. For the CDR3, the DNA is TGTGCCACCTCCGACAGGGGCGACTCCTACGAGCAGTACTTC. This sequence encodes CATSDRGDSYEQYF.

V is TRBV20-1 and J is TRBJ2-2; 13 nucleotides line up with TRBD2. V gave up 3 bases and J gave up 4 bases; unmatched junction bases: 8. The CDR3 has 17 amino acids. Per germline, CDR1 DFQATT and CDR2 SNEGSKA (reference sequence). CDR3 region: CSASGGTSGTATGELFF. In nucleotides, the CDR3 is TGCAGTGCTAGTGGGGGGACTAGCGGGACGGCCACCGGGGAGCTGTTTTTT.

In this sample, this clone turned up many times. The CDR3 DNA sequence: TGTGCCAGCAGCAGAGACAGCCAAAGGAATTCACCCCTCCACTTT. Residues: CASSRDSQRNSPLHF. The V and J genes are TRBV7-8 and TRBJ1-6, with D possibly matching TRBD1 (5 bases). Trimming took 5 bases from V and 7 from J, leaving 15 bases between them. The V gene's germline CDR1 is SGHVS and CDR2 FQNEAQ. The CDR3 runs to 15 residues.

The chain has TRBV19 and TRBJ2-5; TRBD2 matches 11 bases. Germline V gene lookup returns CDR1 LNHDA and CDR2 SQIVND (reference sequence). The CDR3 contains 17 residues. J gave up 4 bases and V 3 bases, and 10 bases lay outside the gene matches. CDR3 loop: CASSIRTSGRGLETQYF. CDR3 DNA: TGTGCCAGTAGTATTCGTACTAGCGGGAGAGGGTTAGAGACCCAGTACTTC. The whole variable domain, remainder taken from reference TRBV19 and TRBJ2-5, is DGGITQSPKYLFRKEGQNVTLSCEQNLNHDAMYWYRQDPGQGLRLIYYSQIVNDFQKGDIAEGYSVSREKKESFPLTVTSAQKNPTAFYLCASSIRTSGRGLETQYFGPGTRLLVL.

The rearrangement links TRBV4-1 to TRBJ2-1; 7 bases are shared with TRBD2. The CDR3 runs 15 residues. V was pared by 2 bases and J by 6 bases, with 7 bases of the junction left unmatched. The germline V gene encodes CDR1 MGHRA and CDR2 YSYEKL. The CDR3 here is CASSQSGGSSNEQFF. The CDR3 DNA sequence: TGCGCCAGCAGCCAATCGGGAGGATCTTCCAATGAGCAGTTCTTC.

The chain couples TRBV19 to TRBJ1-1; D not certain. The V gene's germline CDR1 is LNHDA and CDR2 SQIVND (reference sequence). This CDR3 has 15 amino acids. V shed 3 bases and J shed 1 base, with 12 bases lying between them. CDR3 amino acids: CASSIVLRRNTEAFF. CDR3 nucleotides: TGTGCCAGTAGTATCGTTCTTAGGAGGAACACTGAAGCTTTCTTT.

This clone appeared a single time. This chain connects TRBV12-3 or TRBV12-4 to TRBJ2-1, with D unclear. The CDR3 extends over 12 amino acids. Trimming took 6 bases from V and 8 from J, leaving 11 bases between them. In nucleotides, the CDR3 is TGTGCCAGCAGCCCAGGTTGGGATGAGCAGTTCTTC. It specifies CASSPGWDEQFF.

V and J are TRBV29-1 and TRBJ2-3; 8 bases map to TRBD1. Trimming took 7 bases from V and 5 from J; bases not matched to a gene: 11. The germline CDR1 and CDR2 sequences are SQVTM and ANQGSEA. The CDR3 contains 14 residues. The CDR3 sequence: CSGKESGGVDTQYF. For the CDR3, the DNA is TGCAGCGGGAAGGAGTCAGGGGGCGTAGATACGCAGTATTTT.

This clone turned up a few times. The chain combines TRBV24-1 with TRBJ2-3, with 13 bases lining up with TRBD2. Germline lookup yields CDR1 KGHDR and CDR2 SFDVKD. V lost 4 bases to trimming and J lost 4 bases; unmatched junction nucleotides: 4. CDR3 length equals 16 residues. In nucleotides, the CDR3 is TGTGCCACCAGTGAACCGGGACTAGCGGGGTCAGATACGCAGTATTTT. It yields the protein CATSEPGLAGSDTQYF.

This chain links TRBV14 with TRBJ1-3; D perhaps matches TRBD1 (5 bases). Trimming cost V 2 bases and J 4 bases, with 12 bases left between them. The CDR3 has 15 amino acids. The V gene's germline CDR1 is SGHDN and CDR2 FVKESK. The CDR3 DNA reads TGTGCCAGCAGCCAAAGACAGAATCTCGGAAACACCATATATTTT. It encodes CASSQRQNLGNTIYF.

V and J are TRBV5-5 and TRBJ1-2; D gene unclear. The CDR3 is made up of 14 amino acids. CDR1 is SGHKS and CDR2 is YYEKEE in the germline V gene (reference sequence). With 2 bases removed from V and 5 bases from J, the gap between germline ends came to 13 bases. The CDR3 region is CASSFGGFKYGYTF. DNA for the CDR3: TGTGCCAGCAGCTTCGGAGGGTTCAAATATGGCTACACCTTC.

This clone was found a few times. CDR3 region: CASRGNTIYF. CDR3 coding DNA: TGTGCCAGCCGGGGGAACACCATATATTTT. This sequence joins TRBV7-9 and TRBJ1-3; D perhaps matches TRBD1 (5 bases). V was trimmed by 8 bases and J by 7 bases, leaving 6 bases between them. Per germline, CDR1 SEHNR and CDR2 FQNEAQ (reference sequence). This CDR3 is built from 10 residues.

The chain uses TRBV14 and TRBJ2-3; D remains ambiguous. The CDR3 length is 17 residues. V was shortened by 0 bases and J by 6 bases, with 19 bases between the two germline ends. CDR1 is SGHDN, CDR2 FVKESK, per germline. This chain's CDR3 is CASSQDLTSALGDTQYF. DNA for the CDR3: TGTGCCAGCAGCCAAGATCTTACCAGCGCCCTCGGGGATACGCAGTATTTT.

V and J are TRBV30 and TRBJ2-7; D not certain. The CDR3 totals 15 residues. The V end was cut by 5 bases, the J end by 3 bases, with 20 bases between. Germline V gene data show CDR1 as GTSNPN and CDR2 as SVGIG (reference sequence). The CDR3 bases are TGTGCCTGGTCCGGGTCCCCCATCCTAAGCTACGAGCAGTACTTC. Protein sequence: CAWSGSPILSYEQYF. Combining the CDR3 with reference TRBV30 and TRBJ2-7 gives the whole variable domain SQTIHQWPATLVQPVGSPLSLECTVEGTSNPNLYWYRQAAGRGLQLLFYSVGIGQISSEVPQNLSASRPQDRQFILSSKKLLLSDSGFYLCAWSGSPILSYEQYFGPGTRLTVT.

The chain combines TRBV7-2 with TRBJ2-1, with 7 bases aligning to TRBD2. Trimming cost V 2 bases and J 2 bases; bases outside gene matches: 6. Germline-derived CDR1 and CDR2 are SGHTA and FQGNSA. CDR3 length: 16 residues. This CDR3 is CASSLSASGPYNEQFF. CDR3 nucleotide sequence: TGTGCCAGCAGCTTATCTGCTAGCGGTCCCTACAATGAGCAGTTCTTC.

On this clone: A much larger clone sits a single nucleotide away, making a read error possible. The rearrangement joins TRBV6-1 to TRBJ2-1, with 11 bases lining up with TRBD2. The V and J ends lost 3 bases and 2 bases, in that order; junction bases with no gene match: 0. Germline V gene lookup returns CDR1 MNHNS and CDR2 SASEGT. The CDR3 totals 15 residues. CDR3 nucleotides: TGTGCCAGCAGTGAGACTAGCGGGACCTACAATGAGCAGTTCTTC. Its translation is CASSETSGTYNEQFF.